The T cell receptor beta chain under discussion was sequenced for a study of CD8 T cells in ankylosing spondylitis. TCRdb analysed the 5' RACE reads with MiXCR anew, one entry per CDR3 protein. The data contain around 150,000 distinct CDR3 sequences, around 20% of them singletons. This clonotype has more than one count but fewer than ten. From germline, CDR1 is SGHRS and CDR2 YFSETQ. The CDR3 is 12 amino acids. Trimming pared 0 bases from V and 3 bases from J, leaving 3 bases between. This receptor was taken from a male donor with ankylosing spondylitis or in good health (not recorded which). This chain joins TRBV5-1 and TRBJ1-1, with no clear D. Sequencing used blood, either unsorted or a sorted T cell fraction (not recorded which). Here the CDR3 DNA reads TGCGCCAGCAGCTTGGGTTACACTGAAGCTTTCTTT. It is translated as CASSLGYTEAFF.